This T cell receptor (beta chain) was recovered during a study of T-cell reconstitution after alpha-beta-depleted transplantation in children. This clonotype came up many times. Antigen unknown. Germline CDR1 SGHTA, CDR2 FQGNSA. The CDR3 is made up of 16 amino acids. V dropped 2 bases and J dropped 0; count of bases not matched to a gene: 5. Points from the study as a whole: T-cell counts and diversity at one year following transplant were attributed mainly to newly produced T cells.

Unique molecular identifiers were incorporated into the prepared TCRbeta library. TCRdb used MiXCR to reprocess the PCR reads, holding one entry per CDR3 protein. The profile shows about 260,000 distinct CDR3 sequences, around 7.5% of them singletons. The J gene is TRBJ2-7, the V gene TRBV7-2; 9 nucleotides line up with TRBD2. The TCR sequence derives from a male patient younger than 18 who had a stem cell transplant for acute lymphoblastic leukemia, so the T cells may come from the graft donor. The sequencing used PBMCs, mostly from graft donor cells, collected 180 days after TCRalphabeta/CD19-depleted stem cell transplant. CDR3 coding DNA: TGTGCCAGCAGCTTAATGGTGCGGGGGGGCTCCTACGAGCAGTACTTC. Its protein is CASSLMVRGGSYEQYF.